Listed below are T cell receptor beta chains from one sample, sequenced in a study of graft-versus-host responses after intestinal transplantation. Generated by immunoSEQ multiplex PCR, the TCRdb table keeps only in-frame clones and is missing some. The top ten clones hold about 0.18% of a sample with 95,000 to 130,000 clones, over 75% of them seen once. No antigens are known for them. The specimen was unstimulated CD4+ T cells sorted from spleen or lymph node cells, collected before intestinal transplant. Receptor source: a human donor who received an intestinal transplant. CDR3s include the opening cysteine and the closing phenylalanine or tryptophan. D genes are given only for firm matches. Rows give clone size only sometimes, using once, few, many, or a class for an expanded clone.

TRBJ1-3,.,.,TRBV7-2,TGTGCCAGCAGCTTATTAAGCGGAAACACCATATATTTT,CASSLLSGNTIYF
TRBJ2-2,.,once,TRBV11-2,TGTGCCAGCAGCTTAGACCCTACTTACACCGGGGAGCTGTTTTTT,CASSLDPTYTGELFF
TRBJ1-1,.,.,TRBV5-1,TGCGCCAGCAGCTTGGACAGCATGAACACTGAAGCTTTCTTT,CASSLDSMNTEAFF
TRBJ2-2,TRBD1,.,TRBV11-2,TGTGCCAGCAGCTTTTCGGGACAGGGAATCTACGGGGAGCTGTTTTTT,CASSFSGQGIYGELFF
TRBJ2-5,TRBD2,.,TRBV30,TGTGCCTGGAGTGTCGGGGGGAGTCTAGAGACCCAGTACTTC,CAWSVGGSLETQYF
TRBJ2-2,TRBD2,.,TRBV5-1,TGCGCCAGCAGCGCCCAGCGGGGGAACACCGGGGAGCTGTTTTTT,CASSAQRGNTGELFF
TRBJ1-6,.,.,TRBV5-6,TGTGCCAGCAGCCCAGGGTCTGGTTCACCCCTCCACTTT,CASSPGSGSPLHF
TRBJ1-6,TRBD1,once,TRBV2,TGTGCCACCCTTGCCGACAGGGGAACCTCACCCCTCCACTTT,CATLADRGTSPLHF
TRBJ2-7,.,.,TRBV11-2,TGTGCCAGCAGCTTCGGGAGGGGGCTTTCCTACGAGCAGTACTTC,CASSFGRGLSYEQYF
TRBJ2-3,TRBD2,.,TRBV6-5,TGTGCCAGCGGAACTAGCGGGGGGGCGGTAGATACGCAGTATTTT,CASGTSGGAVDTQYF
TRBJ2-2,.,.,TRBV11-2,TGTGCCAGCAGCTTTATGGGGAGCCCCGGAACCGGGGAGCTGTTTTTT,CASSFMGSPGTGELFF
TRBJ2-6,.,.,TRBV7-6,TGTGCCAGCAGCTTAGCACCAGCACCCAGGGGGGCTGCTGGGGCCAACGTCCTGACTTTC,CASSLAPAPRGAAGANVLTF
TRBJ2-1,.,.,TRBV6-5,TGTGCCAGCAGTGATATCGGGGTTTCTAATGAGCAGTTCTTC,CASSDIGVSNEQFF
TRBJ2-2,.,.,TRBV5-4,TGTGCCAGCAGCTTTTTGGGGGACTCGACTGGCGGGGAGCTGTTTTTT,CASSFLGDSTGGELFF